This T cell receptor beta chain appears in the sequencing data of a study of shared clonotypes between healthy human individuals. CD8 memory fractions consisted of CD45RO+ and CCR7-negative CD45RA+ TemRA cells together. Clones were read by immunoSEQ multiplex PCR, and TCRdb kept only the in-frame ones, dropping some. The sample contains 90,000 to 150,000 clones, roughly 70% of which appear only once. Trimming removed 4 bases at V and 5 bases at J, with 14 bases between. Germline loops: CDR1 MDHEN, CDR2 SYDVKM. CDR3 length equals 14 residues. This chain joins TRBV28 and TRBJ2-5, with D perhaps matching TRBD1 or TRBD2 (5 bases each). The clonotype was recovered from a woman aged 25 to 39 in good health. The source material was memory CD8+ T cells sorted from blood. Regarding subset: CD45RO+ cells pooled with CCR7-negative TemRA cells. The CDR3 loop reads CASSSWGKVETQYF. The CDR3 nucleotides are TGTGCCAGCAGTTCATGGGGGAAGGTGGAGACCCAGTACTTC.